The sequence of this T cell receptor (beta chain) was determined in a study of molecular identifiers for immune sequencing clone quantification. As to this clonotype: A single base separates this from a much larger clone, so it may be a read error.

This CDR3 comprises 14 residues. It was with previously described methods and listed TCR primers that bulk TCR libraries were made. Each CDR3 protein gets one entry after TCRdb re-called the PCR reads with MiXCR. The data hold roughly 93,000 distinct CDR3 sequences, with around 17% observed a single time. This receptor was obtained from a human donor in good health. Some libraries in this study had Jurkat cell RNA spiked in. Material: naive CD8+ T cells from blood, with Jurkat cell RNA spiked in. Specified subset: FACS-sorted CD8+CD4-CCR7+CD45RA+ naive T cells. The chain couples TRBV12-3 or TRBV12-4 to TRBJ1-2; no clear D gene. In nucleotides, the CDR3 is TGTGCCAGCGGTTTATCGGCTGATAACTATGGCTACACCTTC. Encoded protein: CASGLSADNYGYTF.